The 9 T cell receptor beta chains below come from one sample, sequenced in a study of blood T cell repertoires in COVID-19. This table comes from immunoSEQ multiplex PCR, and its TCRdb copy is limited to in-frame clones, with some not included. Among approximately 350,000 clones listed, about 88% were seen once. Material: peripheral blood. These receptors all come from a woman aged 60-75 years with COVID-19, enrolled during active disease.

V gene TRBV6-6 combines with J gene TRBJ1-1, with D possibly being TRBD1 (6 bases). CDR1 and CDR2 from the germline V gene are MNHNY and SVGAGI (reference sequence). Between the trimmed V and J ends, which lost 8 bases and 3 bases, there was a span of 16 bases. The CDR3 is made up of 14 amino acids. This CDR3 reads CASSTVGGDTEAFF. In DNA, the CDR3 is TGTGCCAGCTCGACCGTAGGGGGGGACACTGAAGCTTTCTTT.

V gene TRBV5-5 combines with J gene TRBJ2-7; TRBD2 might be the D (5 bases). This CDR3 spans 17 amino acids. Germline CDR1 and CDR2: SGHKS and YYEKEE (reference sequence). The ends were cut back, 1 base at V and 4 bases at J, with 21 bases in the middle. CDR3 sequence reads: CASSLRGPTADPYEQYF. DNA for the CDR3: TGTGCCAGCAGCTTGAGAGGGCCGACCGCCGATCCGTACGAGCAGTACTTC.

V usage is TRBV25-1 and J usage is TRBJ2-2, with D possibly TRBD2 on 6 matching bases. The CDR3 is 16 residues long. The V and J ends lost 2 bases and 1 base respectively, with 11 bases between them. Germline V CDR1 and CDR2: MGHDK, SYGVNS. The CDR3 spells CASSEVGGRNTGELFF. The CDR3 DNA reads as TGTGCCAGCAGTGAAGTCGGGGGTCGGAACACCGGGGAGCTGTTTTTT.

The chain links TRBV7-6 to TRBJ2-1, with 9 positions matching TRBD1. J gave up 12 bases and V 5 bases, and 14 bases lay outside the gene matches. This CDR3 comprises 15 residues. CDR1 is SGHVS and CDR2 is FNYEAQ in the germline V gene. CDR3 nucleotide sequence: TGTGCCAGCAGCCTGGGACAGGGAGGCGGTTGGGTGCAGTTCTTC. Residues: CASSLGQGGGWVQFF.

This sequence joins TRBV5-1 and TRBJ2-4; the match to TRBD2 covers 8 bases. Germline V gene data show CDR1 as SGHRS and CDR2 as YFSETQ. Trimming at V came to 3 bases and at J to 8 bases, leaving 7 bases not matched to a gene. This CDR3 region has 14 residues. As DNA, the CDR3 is TGCGCCAGCAGCTCCGTAGCGGGGACGGACATTCAGTACTTC. Encoded protein: CASSSVAGTDIQYF.

The chain recombines TRBV11-2 with TRBJ2-5; 7 bases align to TRBD1. Germline assignment: CDR1 SGHAT and CDR2 FQNNGV. The V gene end was trimmed by 5 bases and the J gene end by 6 bases; junction bases not matched to a gene: 9. CDR3 size: 14 residues. CDR3 in amino acids: CASSPTGQWKTQYF. The DNA of the CDR3 is TGTGCCAGCAGCCCAACGGGACAGTGGAAGACCCAGTACTTC.

V gene TRBV12-5 combines with J gene TRBJ1-1; TRBD1 is a possible D gene (6 bases). Germline assignment: CDR1 LGHNT and CDR2 FRNRAP. The CDR3 consists of 11 residues. Trimming took 6 bases from V and 7 from J, leaving 9 bases between them. The CDR3 loop is CASGLTGEAFF. The CDR3 DNA reads TGTGCTAGTGGACTGACAGGTGAAGCTTTCTTT.

The chain is built from TRBV11-2 and TRBJ2-3; TRBD2 matches 10 bases. Losses at the gene ends were 1 base for V and 7 bases for J; bases not matched to a gene: 5. The CDR3 runs 15 residues. Germline CDR1 is SGHAT and CDR2 is FQNNGV. The CDR3 region has the DNA TGTGCCAGCAGCTTAGGAGCGGGGGGGAGGTATACGCAGTATTTT. Translation: CASSLGAGGRYTQYF.

The chain employs TRBV6-5 and TRBJ1-5; 7 bases fit TRBD1. Germline lookup yields CDR1 MNHEY and CDR2 SVGAGI. Trimming removed 4 bases from V and 4 bases from J; junction bases left unmatched: 1. The CDR3 runs 13 residues. CDR3 coding DNA: TGTGCCAGCAGTTCACAGGGGAATCAGCCCCAGCATTTT. This codes for CASSSQGNQPQHF.